In its sample, the clone carrying this T cell receptor (beta chain) was seen a few times. The sample belongs to a study of CD8+CD57+ T cells in acquired aplastic anemia. Patients sequenced had flow cytometry evidence of CD8+CD57+ cell expansion. Genomic DNA provided the template from which TCR beta VDJ and CDR3 profiles were obtained. One entry per CDR3 protein results from TCRdb running MiXCR on the reads. This sample has over 150,000 distinct CDR3 sequences, with just over 50% found just once. This TCR was sampled from a human donor with aplastic anemia. The sample was sorted CD4+, CD8+, or CD8+CD57+ T cells (not recorded which) from PBMCs.

Written as DNA, the CDR3 is TGTGCCACCAGTGATCCCCAGGGATCCTACAATGAGCAGTTCTTC. Translated: CATSDPQGSYNEQFF. V usage is TRBV24-1 and J usage is TRBJ2-1; TRBD1 might be the D (5 bases). The length of the CDR3 is 15 residues. Trimming pared 3 bases from V and 1 base from J, leaving 9 bases between. CDR1 and CDR2 (germline): KGHDR, SFDVKD.